This entry lists 17 T cell receptor beta chains sequenced from one sample in a study of memory CD4+ T cells and cytomegalovirus serostatus. Repertoires were generated with immunoSEQ multiplex PCR, while TCRdb's copy carries only in-frame clones and drops some. The sample has 35,000 to 50,000 clones, 79% seen once. The sort gate was single viable CD3+CD4+CD8-CD45RO+ cells for memory CD4+ T cells. Sequenced material: memory CD4+ T cells from blood. These receptors all stem from an adult in good health and CMV-seronegative.

This chain connects TRBV5-1 to TRBJ1-1; no clear D gene. This CDR3 is built from 13 residues. Germline V CDR1 and CDR2: SGHRS, YFSETQ. With 3 bases removed from V and 0 bases from J, the gap between germline ends came to 6 bases. CDR3 DNA sequence: TGCGCCAGCAGCTACAACGTGAACACTGAAGCTTTCTTT. The encoded protein is CASSYNVNTEAFF.

The rearrangement uses TRBV7-9 and TRBJ2-7; TRBD2 is a possible D gene (5 bases). CDR1 and CDR2 from the germline V gene are SEHNR and FQNEAQ (reference sequence). The CDR3 loop spans 15 amino acids. V lost 6 bases and J lost 7, with 22 bases in between. The CDR3 DNA follows: TGTGCCAGCAGTCTAACCGGGTCAAAGGAGGCGGAGCAGTACTTC. Its translation is CASSLTGSKEAEQYF. The entire variable domain, with the rest obtained from reference TRBV7-9 and TRBJ2-7, is as follows: DTGVSQNPRHKITKRGQNVTFRCDPISEHNRLYWYRQTLGQGPEFLTYFQNEAQLEKSRLLSDRFSAERPKGSFSTLEIQRTEQGDSAMYLCASSLTGSKEAEQYFGPGTRLTVT.

This clone was counted a single time. The chain employs TRBV30 and TRBJ1-5; the D gene is possibly TRBD1 (5 bases). This CDR3 has 15 amino acids. Germline values: CDR1 GTSNPN, CDR2 SVGIG (reference sequence). V was pared by 2 bases and J by 4 bases, with 15 bases between. The CDR3 loop reads CAWSIRAGRNQPQHF. The DNA of the CDR3 is TGTGCCTGGAGTATCAGGGCAGGGCGGAATCAGCCCCAGCATTTT.

The gene calls are TRBV28 and TRBJ2-2; D perhaps matches TRBD2 (5 bases). The CDR3 contains 13 residues. The V gene lost 5 bases and the J gene lost 6 bases, with 10 bases spanning the gap. Germline loops: CDR1 MDHEN, CDR2 SYDVKM. The CDR3 spells CASSPPRAGELFF. The DNA for the CDR3 is TGTGCCAGCAGTCCCCCGAGGGCCGGGGAGCTGTTTTTT.

The V gene is TRBV6-5, the J gene TRBJ2-2; TRBD1 might be the D (6 bases). The CDR3 totals 14 residues. Deletions cut 6 bases from V and 1 base from J, with 9 bases between. In germline, CDR1 is MNHEY, CDR2 SVGAGI. CDR3 nucleotide sequence: TGTGCCAGCAGACAACAGGGGAACACCGGGGAGCTGTTTTTT. Residues: CASRQQGNTGELFF.

V gene TRBV27 combines with J gene TRBJ1-3; a weak D match, TRBD1 (6 bases). The CDR3 consists of 15 residues. V gave up 2 bases and J gave up 4 bases, with 12 bases separating them. The germline V gene encodes CDR1 MNHEY and CDR2 SMNVEV (reference sequence). The DNA of the CDR3 is TGTGCCAGCAGTTTAAGGGGGGGGGCAGGAAACACCATATATTTT. Encoded protein: CASSLRGGAGNTIYF.

The chain uses TRBV7-3 and TRBJ1-1; D gene unclear. The germline gives CDR1 SGHTA, CDR2 FQGTGA. V was cut by 4 bases and J by 2 bases, with 8 bases left in between. The CDR3 has 13 amino acids. The CDR3 sequence is CASSYRANTEAFF. CDR3 bases: TGTGCCAGCAGCTACCGGGCAAACACTGAAGCTTTCTTT.

The count of this clone is one. V is TRBV6-5 and J is TRBJ1-5; 8 nucleotides agree with TRBD1. V trimming: 6 bases; J trimming: 4 bases; junction bases outside the gene matches: 5. Germline assignment: CDR1 MNHEY and CDR2 SVGAGI. The CDR3 sequence is 14 residues long. CDR3 sequence (DNA): TGTGCCAGCAGACAGGGGGTAGGAAATCAGCCCCAGCATTTT. It specifies CASRQGVGNQPQHF.

This chain connects TRBV5-8 to TRBJ1-4; unclear D gene. This CDR3 spans 13 amino acids. Trimming cost V 0 bases and J 10 bases, with 10 bases left between them. The germline gives CDR1 SGHTS, CDR2 YDEGEE. The DNA of the CDR3 is TGTGCCAGCAGCTTGGGTAGGGATCGAAAACTGTTTTTT. This sequence encodes CASSLGRDRKLFF.

The CDR3 bases are TGTGCCAGAGGACTAGACCTACAAGAGACCCAGTACTTC. It codes for CARGLDLQETQYF. The chain links TRBV10-3 to TRBJ2-5; TRBD2 matches 7 bases. From germline, CDR1 is ENHRY and CDR2 SYGVKD. V lost 10 bases to trimming and J lost 2 bases; unmatched junction nucleotides: 7. This CDR3 contains 13 residues.

V gene TRBV30 combines with J gene TRBJ2-1; no definite D call. Germline V gives CDR1 GTSNPN, CDR2 SVGIG (reference sequence). The length of the CDR3 is 13 residues. Trimming removed 0 bases at V and 8 bases at J, with 11 bases between. CDR3 in DNA: TGTGCCTGGAGTGTACCCCCCGTCTATGAGCAGTTCTTC. It encodes CAWSVPPVYEQFF.

The sample holds a few counts of this clone. The J gene is TRBJ2-3, the V gene TRBV7-2; 12 nucleotides line up with TRBD2. Germline CDR1 reads SGHTA; CDR2 reads FQGNSA. The junction had 5 bases not matched to a gene; V was cut back by 2 bases and J by 8 bases. CDR3 length: 15 amino acids. CDR3 in amino acids: CASSLRTSGDGTQYF. The CDR3 DNA reads as TGTGCCAGCAGCTTAAGGACTAGCGGGGATGGTACGCAGTATTTT.

V usage is TRBV11-3 and J usage is TRBJ2-5; D perhaps matches TRBD1 (6 bases). V was cut by 3 bases and J by 5 bases, with 7 bases left in between. This CDR3 has 12 amino acids. CDR1 is SGHNT, CDR2 YENEEA, per germline. The CDR3 spells CASSLGAETQYF. The CDR3, as DNA: TGTGCCAGCAGCTTGGGGGCGGAGACCCAGTACTTC.

V and J are TRBV7-3 and TRBJ2-2; D is unclear. CDR3 length equals 12 residues. Germline V gene data show CDR1 as SGHTA and CDR2 as FQGTGA. Trimming took 4 bases from V and 11 from J, leaving 11 bases between them. In nucleotides, the CDR3 is TGTGCCAGCAGCTCTCTTAACCGAGAGCTGTTTTTT. Translating it yields CASSSLNRELFF.

This clone was detected a few times. J is TRBJ1-2 and V is TRBV5-6, with D perhaps matching TRBD1 (5 bases). Germline CDR1 SGHDT, CDR2 YYEEEE. With 2 bases removed from V and 8 bases from J, the gap between germline ends came to 10 bases. The CDR3 sequence is 12 residues long. This CDR3 is CASSLSREGYTF. CDR3 in DNA: TGTGCCAGCAGCTTATCCAGGGAGGGCTACACCTTC.

J is TRBJ2-1 and V is TRBV7-2, with 9 positions matching TRBD2. The CDR3 is 13 amino acids. With V trimmed by 0 bases and J by 12 bases, 3 bases remained unmatched. Germline V lookup: CDR1 SGHTA, CDR2 FQGNSA. This CDR3 reads CASSLARREGQFF. CDR3 in DNA: TGTGCCAGCAGCTTAGCGCGGCGGGAGGGGCAGTTCTTC.

The chain combines TRBV19 with TRBJ1-1; D perhaps matches TRBD1 (6 bases). The CDR3 extends over 11 amino acids. Looked up from germline, CDR1 is LNHDA and CDR2 is SQIVND (reference sequence). Trimming took 8 bases from V and 5 from J, leaving 9 bases between them. CDR3 in amino acids: CASAGETEAFF. The CDR3 DNA reads TGTGCCAGTGCAGGGGAGACTGAAGCTTTCTTT.